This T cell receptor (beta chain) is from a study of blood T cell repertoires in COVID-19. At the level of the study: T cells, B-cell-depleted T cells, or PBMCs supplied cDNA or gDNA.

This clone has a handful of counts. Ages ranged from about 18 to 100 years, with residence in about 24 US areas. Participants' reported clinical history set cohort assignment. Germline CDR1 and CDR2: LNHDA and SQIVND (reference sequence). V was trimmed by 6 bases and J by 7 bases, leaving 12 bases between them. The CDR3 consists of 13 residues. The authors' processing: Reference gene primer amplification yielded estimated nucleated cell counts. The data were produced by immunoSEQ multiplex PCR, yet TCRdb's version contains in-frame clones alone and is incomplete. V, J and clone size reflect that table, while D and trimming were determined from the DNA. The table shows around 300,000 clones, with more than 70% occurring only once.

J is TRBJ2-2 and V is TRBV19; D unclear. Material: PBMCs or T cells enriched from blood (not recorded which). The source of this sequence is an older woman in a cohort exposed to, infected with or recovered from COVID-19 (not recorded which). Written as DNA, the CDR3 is TGTGCCAGTAGGGCAGTTGGCGGCGGGGAGCTGTTTTTT. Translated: CASRAVGGGELFF. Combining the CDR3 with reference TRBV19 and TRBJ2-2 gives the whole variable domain DGGITQSPKYLFRKEGQNVTLSCEQNLNHDAMYWYRQDPGQGLRLIYYSQIVNDFQKGDIAEGYSVSREKKESFPLTVTSAQKNPTAFYLCASRAVGGGELFFGEGSRLTVL.